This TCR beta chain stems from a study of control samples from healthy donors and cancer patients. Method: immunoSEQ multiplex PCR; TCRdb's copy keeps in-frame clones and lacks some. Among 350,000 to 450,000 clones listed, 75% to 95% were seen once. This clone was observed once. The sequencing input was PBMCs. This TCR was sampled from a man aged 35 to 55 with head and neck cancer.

The CDR3 region is CAWSGREGNNYGYTF. CDR3 in DNA: TGTGCCTGGAGTGGGAGAGAGGGTAATAACTATGGCTACACCTTC. V is TRBV30 and J is TRBJ1-2; no clear D. The germline V and J ends were trimmed by 1 base and 1 base, with 13 bases remaining between them. This CDR3 has 15 residues. The germline gives CDR1 GTSNPN, CDR2 SVGIG (reference sequence).